The table lists the clone carrying this TCR beta chain with many counts. Its matching antigen is unknown. This entry is derived from a study of response to subunit inactivated influenza vaccine. Study outcomes and limitations: Authors suggested that a seasonal influenza vaccination recruits few new T cells each time.

TCRdb reprocessed the RT-PCR reads with MiXCR, giving one entry per CDR3 protein. The table includes fewer than 800,000 distinct CDR3 sequences, approximately 14% detected once. The CDR3 contains 18 residues. The V gene's germline CDR1 is SGHKS and CDR2 YYEKEE (reference sequence). V shed 0 bases, J shed 2 bases, and the junction held 9 bases outside the gene matches. Sequencing was performed on PBMCs from blood, taken roughly 12 days after vaccination. The V and J genes are TRBV5-5 and TRBJ2-5, with TRBD2 identical over 11 bases. The sequence came from a man aged 45 to 65 who received an inactivated influenza vaccine. The CDR3 loop reads CASSLASLAGGFQETQYF. The CDR3 nucleotides are TGTGCCAGCAGCTTGGCCTCGCTAGCGGGGGGCTTTCAAGAGACCCAGTACTTC.